The 6 T cell receptor beta chains reported below all come from one sample, sequenced in a study of blood T cell repertoires in COVID-19. Sequencing used immunoSEQ multiplex PCR; TCRdb keeps in-frame clones, though not all of them. This sample has fewer than 65,000 clones, with around 80% found just once. What was sequenced was peripheral blood. These receptors were collected from a man aged 70 or older with acute or convalescent COVID-19.

The CDR3, as DNA: TGTGCCAGTAGGCGGACTAGGGGGGACTACGAGCAGTACTTC. It codes for CASRRTRGDYEQYF. J is TRBJ2-7 and V is TRBV19; TRBD2 is a possible D gene (7 bases). With 6 bases removed from V and 3 bases from J, the gap between germline ends came to 15 bases. This CDR3 has 14 amino acids. The germline V gene has CDR1 LNHDA and CDR2 SQIVND (reference sequence).

V is TRBV9 and J is TRBJ2-3, with TRBD2 identical over 10 bases. The length of the CDR3 is 19 residues. Trimming cost V 0 bases and J 3 bases; bases outside gene matches: 13. Germline V CDR1 and CDR2: SGDLS, YYNGEE. The DNA of the CDR3 is TGTGCCAGCAGCGTAGAGATCTCTAAGTCTAGCGGGAGAACAGATACGCAGTATTTT. Protein: CASSVEISKSSGRTDTQYF. The full variable domain, with the rest looked up from reference TRBV9 and TRBJ2-3, is DSGVTQTPKHLITATGQRVTLRCSPRSGDLSVYWYQQSLDQGLQFLIQYYNGEERAKGNILERFSAQQFPDLHSELNLSSLELGDSALYFCASSVEISKSSGRTDTQYFGPGTRLTVL.

The chain combines TRBV6-5 with TRBJ1-5; TRBD1 might be the D (6 bases). Germline CDR1 and CDR2: MNHEY and SVGAGI. The V and J ends lost 8 bases and 4 bases respectively, with 12 bases between them. The CDR3 is 13 residues long. The CDR3 loop is CASRDMENQPQHF. DNA for the CDR3: TGTGCCAGCCGGGACATGGAAAATCAGCCCCAGCATTTT.

J is TRBJ2-7 and V is TRBV19, with 9 bases matching TRBD2. CDR1 is LNHDA and CDR2 is SQIVND in the germline V gene (reference sequence). CDR3 length equals 14 residues. V lost 7 bases and J lost 2; bases outside the gene matches: 6. The CDR3 DNA is TGTGCCAGTAAAATAGCGGGAGAGGCCTACGAGCAGTACTTC. It encodes CASKIAGEAYEQYF.

Judged by abundance, this clone is medium-sized. The rearrangement uses TRBV11-3 and TRBJ1-6; 7 bases agree with TRBD1. V lost 5 bases to trimming and J lost 5 bases; unmatched junction nucleotides: 6. The CDR3 contains 15 residues. The germline V gene encodes CDR1 SGHNT and CDR2 YENEEA. Here the CDR3 reads CASSQDGQDNSPLHF. The CDR3 nucleotides are TGTGCCAGCAGCCAAGACGGACAGGATAATTCACCCCTCCACTTT.

The V gene is TRBV27, the J gene TRBJ1-5, with a possible D match to TRBD1 (6 bases). V lost 6 bases and J 6 bases, leaving 24 bases between the germline ends. The CDR3 has 17 residues. The germline CDR1 and CDR2 sequences are MNHEY and SMNVEV (reference sequence). For the CDR3, the DNA is TGTGCCAGCAGGCGATCCCCCGGGACAACGTTCAGTCAGCCCCAGCATTTT. Its translation: CASRRSPGTTFSQPQHF.